Listed below are T cell receptor beta chains from one sample, sequenced in a study of immune heterogeneity within non-small cell lung tumors. MiXCR, applied by TCRdb to the multiplex PCR reads, yields one record per CDR3 protein. The sample records roughly 14,000 distinct CDR3 sequences, 25% to 35% being singletons. The sample taken for sequencing was lung tumor tissue. The receptor set was obtained from a man aged 35 to 55 with non-small cell lung cancer. Each CDR3 is given with its conserved first and last residue. Fields, in order: clone size, D gene, J gene, V gene, CDR3 protein, CDR3 DNA. A D gene is named only where the DNA matches it firmly. Clone sizes are given selectively: once, few, many, or a class where the clone is expanded.

>.|.|TRBJ2-1|TRBV11-2
CASSLGDPRIPPTGEQFF
TGTGCCAGCAGCTTGGGGGACCCTCGAATCCCCCCAACAGGTGAGCAGTTCTTC
>few|.|TRBJ2-2|TRBV7-8
CASSLSTIPGELFF
TGTGCCAGCAGCTTATCGACGATTCCCGGGGAGCTGTTTTTT
>few|.|TRBJ2-3|TRBV20-1
CSALDREWTRGPDTQYF
TGCAGTGCTCTGGACAGGGAGTGGACTAGGGGCCCAGATACGCAGTATTTT
>many|TRBD1|TRBJ1-5|TRBV24-1
CATSDPGTGDQPQHF
TGTGCCACCAGTGACCCCGGGACAGGGGATCAGCCCCAGCATTTT
>many|.|TRBJ2-7|TRBV6-2/TRBV6-3
CASSHSYEQYF
TGTGCCAGCAGTCACTCCTACGAGCAGTACTTC
>.|.|TRBJ2-5|TRBV7-6
CASSSPPLLYF
TGTGCCAGCAGTTCTCCCCCCTTGCTCTACTTC
>medium-sized|TRBD2|TRBJ2-7|TRBV5-1
CASSPGLAGANEQYF
TGCGCCAGCAGCCCTGGACTAGCGGGAGCAAACGAGCAGTACTTC
>many|.|TRBJ1-6|TRBV20-1
CSATDRSSYNSPLHF
TGCAGTGCCACCGACCGTAGCTCCTATAATTCACCCCTCCACTTT
>many|.|TRBJ1-2|TRBV20-1
CSAPPAGFYGYTF
TGCAGTGCCCCCCCTGCTGGGTTCTATGGCTACACCTTC
>many|.|TRBJ2-7|TRBV6-5
CASSYSISGTYNYEQYF
TGTGCCAGCAGTTACTCTATAAGTGGGACTTATAACTACGAGCAGTACTTC
>many|TRBD2|TRBJ2-7|TRBV4-2
CASSPISVRGTSGRWSYEQYF
TGTGCCAGCAGCCCCATATCGGTTAGGGGGACTAGCGGGAGGTGGTCCTACGAGCAGTACTTC
>.|.|TRBJ1-5|TRBV28
CASSLGTATHDQPQHF
TGTGCCAGCAGTTTGGGGACCGCGACACATGATCAGCCCCAGCATTTT
>medium-sized|.|TRBJ2-7|TRBV6-5
CASSYSYDRNEQYF
TGTGCCAGCAGTTACTCGTACGACAGAAACGAGCAGTACTTC
>once|TRBD2|TRBJ2-3|TRBV20-1
CSASRPTSWNTDTQYF
TGCAGTGCTAGCAGACCGACTAGCTGGAACACAGATACGCAGTATTTT
>.|TRBD1|TRBJ2-3|TRBV11-2
CASSQRGTGSTDTQYF
TGTGCCAGCAGCCAACGGGGGACAGGCAGCACAGATACGCAGTATTTT
>.|.|TRBJ1-1|TRBV3-1
CASSPGEGNTEAFF
TGTGCCAGCAGCCCTGGGGAAGGGAACACTGAAGCTTTCTTT
>few|TRBD1|TRBJ1-1|TRBV5-6
CASRQGRGAFF
TGTGCCAGCAGACAGGGGCGTGGGGCTTTCTTT
>.|.|TRBJ2-7|TRBV11-2
CASSLKGGEQYF
TGTGCCAGCAGCTTAAAAGGGGGCGAGCAGTACTTC
>medium-sized|.|TRBJ2-3|TRBV6-1
CASGYREDTQYF
TGTGCCAGTGGGTACAGGGAAGATACGCAGTATTTT
>.|TRBD1|TRBJ1-1|TRBV30
CAWSTGQGGTEAFF
TGTGCCTGGAGTACCGGACAGGGGGGGACTGAAGCTTTCTTT
>.|.|TRBJ2-5|TRBV7-3
CASSLGLRETQYF
TGTGCCAGCAGCTTAGGACTACGAGAGACCCAGTACTTC
>many|.|TRBJ2-1|TRBV2
CASSGQGGGIDEQFF
TGTGCCAGCAGTGGACAGGGAGGTGGTATTGATGAGCAGTTCTTC
>.|.|TRBJ1-1|TRBV4-1
CASSQEGGGNTEAFF
TGCGCCAGCAGCCAAGAAGGCGGCGGGAACACTGAAGCTTTCTTT
>many|.|TRBJ1-4|TRBV5-1
CASRLDGGEKLFF
TGCGCCAGCAGATTGGACGGCGGTGAAAAACTGTTTTTT
>many|.|TRBJ1-1|TRBV18
CASSPRELNTEAFF
TGTGCCAGCTCACCCCGCGAACTGAACACTGAAGCTTTCTTT
>many|TRBD1|TRBJ1-5|TRBV6-1
CASGTTGNSNQPQHF
TGTGCCAGCGGAACGACAGGGAACAGCAATCAGCCCCAGCATTTT
>.|.|TRBJ2-2|TRBV7-2
CASSLALATGELFF
TGTGCCAGCAGCTTAGCGCTAGCGACCGGGGAGCTGTTTTTT
>medium-sized|TRBD1|TRBJ2-7|TRBV12-3/TRBV12-4
CASSPYETGMYEQYF
TGTGCCAGCAGCCCCTACGAGACAGGGATGTACGAGCAGTACTTC
>medium-sized|TRBD1|TRBJ1-5|TRBV4-1
CASSAGGSNQPQHF
TGCGCCAGCAGCGCAGGGGGGAGCAATCAGCCCCAGCATTTT
>medium-sized|TRBD1|TRBJ2-1|TRBV24-1
CATSDPGQGANEQFF
TGTGCCACCAGTGATCCAGGACAGGGGGCTAATGAGCAGTTCTTC
>.|TRBD1|TRBJ1-6|TRBV11-2
CASSGYGTGVYSPLHF
TGTGCCAGCAGCGGGTACGGGACAGGGGTGTATTCACCCCTCCACTTT
>many|.|TRBJ1-6|TRBV19
CASSGLRDVDNSPLHF
TGTGCCAGTAGTGGCCTCAGGGACGTAGATAATTCACCCCTCCACTTT
>few|TRBD2|TRBJ2-1|TRBV29-1
CSVDSGTSGAYNEQFF
TGCAGCGTTGACTCCGGGACTAGCGGAGCCTACAATGAGCAGTTCTTC
>few|.|TRBJ2-3|TRBV20-1
CSARKGSWTDTQYF
TGCAGTGCTAGAAAGGGTAGCTGGACAGATACGCAGTATTTT
>many|.|TRBJ2-1|TRBV18
CASSSTGSGSIF
TGTGCCAGCTCATCGACAGGCTCGGGTTCGATCTTC
>many|.|TRBJ2-3|TRBV6-5
CASSYFRDTQYF
TGTGCCAGCAGTTACTTCAGGGATACGCAGTATTTT
>medium-sized|.|TRBJ1-5|TRBV28
CASLRTQGIGNQPQHF
TGTGCCAGTCTCCGCACCCAGGGTATAGGCAATCAGCCCCAGCATTTT
>many|TRBD2|TRBJ2-2|TRBV4-1
CASSQGLAGGPGELFF
TGCGCCAGCAGCCAAGGACTAGCGGGAGGGCCCGGGGAGCTGTTTTTT
>few|TRBD2|TRBJ2-3|TRBV11-3
CASGGTSGSLSTDTQYF
TGTGCCAGCGGGGGGACTAGCGGGAGCCTGAGCACAGATACGCAGTATTTT
>.|.|TRBJ2-4|TRBV20-1
CSARESAKNIQYF
TGCAGTGCTAGAGAATCAGCCAAAAACATTCAGTACTTC
>.|.|TRBJ1-2|TRBV6-2/TRBV6-3
CASSRPGVNYNYTF
TGTGCCAGCAGCCGACCAGGAGTTAACTATAACTACACCTTC
>.|.|TRBJ1-6|TRBV20-1
CSASVGGRISPLHF
TGCAGTGCTAGTGTGGGAGGCAGAATTTCACCCCTCCACTTT
>many|.|TRBJ2-1|TRBV13
CASSWRRMGGSDEQFF
TGTGCCAGCAGCTGGCGACGGATGGGGGGTTCCGATGAGCAGTTCTTC
>many|TRBD1|TRBJ1-1|TRBV19
CASSIGTGGIYTEAFF
TGTGCCAGTAGTATAGGGACAGGGGGTATTTACACTGAAGCTTTCTTT
>medium-sized|.|TRBJ1-2|TRBV24-1
CATSDGVGYTF
TGTGCCACCAGCGATGGGGTTGGCTACACCTTC
>.|.|TRBJ1-4|TRBV9
CASSVEGRNEKLFF
TGTGCCAGCAGCGTAGAAGGGAGGAATGAAAAACTGTTTTTT